The 32 T cell receptor beta chains in this list originate from one sample, sequenced in a study of shared clonotypes between healthy human individuals. Profiled with immunoSEQ multiplex PCR; TCRdb holds only in-frame clones, not every one. The sample yields approximately 1,500,000 clones, 98% seen once. Specimen: naive CD4+ T cells sorted from blood. Subset here: CD45RA+ positively selected. These TCRs come from a young man in good health.

The J gene is TRBJ1-2, the V gene TRBV2; no clear D gene. This CDR3 contains 12 residues. Trimming stripped 1 base from V and 7 bases from J, with 7 bases between. Germline V gives CDR1 SNHLY, CDR2 FYNNEI. CDR3 DNA sequence: TGTGCCAGCAGTGAAGGGGGATTTGGCTACACCTTC. This gives the protein CASSEGGFGYTF.

This clone was seen a single time. The chain links TRBV10-1 to TRBJ2-7, with a possible D match to TRBD2 (6 bases). Per germline, CDR1 WNHNN and CDR2 SYGVQD (reference sequence). This CDR3 comprises 15 residues. V shed 2 bases and J shed 3 bases, with 14 bases lying between them. Here the CDR3 reads CASSEGEGLLYEQYF. CDR3 sequence (DNA): TGCGCCAGCAGTGAGGGAGAGGGACTCCTCTACGAGCAGTACTTC.

This sequence joins TRBV29-1 and TRBJ1-1; D might be TRBD1 (6 bases). Germline V gene sequence: CDR1 SQVTM, CDR2 ANQGSEA. This CDR3 is 12 amino acids long. The germline V and J ends were trimmed by 4 bases and 8 bases, with 14 bases remaining between them. CDR3 in amino acids: CSVGKVRGEAFF. The CDR3 nucleotides are TGCAGCGTTGGGAAAGTCAGGGGAGAAGCTTTCTTT.

The chain combines TRBV5-1 with TRBJ1-1; TRBD1 agrees at 7 bases. The germline V gene has CDR1 SGHRS and CDR2 YFSETQ. CDR3 length: 13 residues. The V gene end was trimmed by 4 bases and the J gene end by 5 bases; junction bases not matched to a gene: 5. CDR3 amino acids: CASSIQGWTEAFF. The CDR3 nucleotides are TGCGCCAGCAGCATACAGGGGTGGACTGAAGCTTTCTTT.

This chain joins TRBV5-1 and TRBJ2-4; 7 bases line up with TRBD1. After removal of 3 bases from V and 6 bases from J, the junction contained 12 bases not matched to a gene. CDR3 length: 16 residues. The V gene's germline CDR1 is SGHRS and CDR2 YFSETQ. CDR3 nucleotide sequence: TGCGCCAGCAGCTCGCTTAACACAGGGGCGGGAAACATTCAGTACTTC. Its protein product is CASSSLNTGAGNIQYF.

V gene TRBV5-4 combines with J gene TRBJ2-3; 7 bases align to TRBD1. CDR3 size: 13 residues. Germline V gene data show CDR1 as SGHNT and CDR2 as YYREEE (reference sequence). Trimming cost V 4 bases and J 7 bases; bases outside gene matches: 6. The CDR3 loop reads CASSPQGQNTQYF. The DNA of the CDR3 is TGTGCCAGCAGCCCACAGGGGCAGAATACGCAGTATTTT.

In its sample, this clone was seen once. This chain links TRBV6-5 with TRBJ2-3; 7 bases align to TRBD2. The V gene's germline CDR1 is MNHEY and CDR2 SVGAGI. With 2 bases clipped from V and 10 bases from J, the junction kept 12 bases outside the gene matches. This CDR3 has 15 residues. CDR3 loop: CASSYGAGVGGSQYF. CDR3 coding DNA: TGTGCCAGCAGTTACGGGGCGGGAGTGGGGGGATCGCAGTATTTT.

This rearrangement joins TRBV5-1 to TRBJ2-1, with a weak D call TRBD1 (6 bases). The length of the CDR3 is 15 residues. Germline V gene data show CDR1 as SGHRS and CDR2 as YFSETQ. V lost 0 bases to trimming and J lost 3 bases, with 10 bases between them. The CDR3 region has the DNA TGCGCCAGCAGCTTGGGACAGGCTAACTACAATGAGCAGTTCTTC. The encoded protein is CASSLGQANYNEQFF.

This clone appeared once. This rearrangement joins TRBV5-1 to TRBJ1-4; 7 bases line up with TRBD1. The J segment lost 7 bases and the V segment lost 4 bases, leaving 4 bases of the junction unmatched. The CDR3 runs to 13 residues. Germline V lookup: CDR1 SGHRS, CDR2 YFSETQ. CDR3: CASSTDRAEKLFF. The CDR3 DNA reads TGCGCCAGCAGCACCGACAGGGCTGAAAAACTGTTTTTT.

This chain connects TRBV30 to TRBJ2-5; TRBD1 is a possible D gene (7 bases). CDR1 GTSNPN and CDR2 SVGIG come from the germline V gene (reference sequence). Trimming stripped 3 bases from V and 6 bases from J, with 14 bases between. This CDR3 comprises 13 residues. CDR3 DNA sequence: TGTGCCTGGAGCGCGGGACAGCGGCAGACCCAGTACTTC. As protein: CAWSAGQRQTQYF.

V and J are TRBV9 and TRBJ2-7, with TRBD2 matching 9 bases. V lost 0 bases, J lost 5 bases, and 9 bases stayed unmatched. This CDR3 spans 16 amino acids. Looked up from germline, CDR1 is SGDLS and CDR2 is YYNGEE. This CDR3 is CASSVGAGGPIHEQYF. The CDR3 nucleotides read TGTGCCAGCAGCGTAGGGGCGGGAGGGCCAATCCACGAGCAGTACTTC.

This clone was recorded once. This chain uses TRBV21-1 with TRBJ1-2; the table calls TRBD1, which could not be checked here. TRBV21-1 is a listed pseudogene. CDR3 length: 14 amino acids. The CDR3 DNA sequence: TGTGCCAGCAGCAGCCGACAGCTGCTTTTGAGCTACACCTTC. It encodes CASSSRQLLLSYTF.

The chain combines TRBV9 with TRBJ2-3, with D unclear. There are 14 residues in the CDR3. Per germline, CDR1 SGDLS and CDR2 YYNGEE. The V end was cut by 0 bases, the J end by 4 bases, with 9 bases between. CDR3 region: CASSVGPLADTQYF. The CDR3 DNA reads TGTGCCAGCAGCGTAGGACCGCTCGCAGATACGCAGTATTTT.

Concerning this clone: Other nucleotide sequences in the sample specify the same CDR3. V gene TRBV5-4 combines with J gene TRBJ2-7, with 7 bases that match TRBD2. V was pared by 1 base and J by 2 bases, with 3 bases of the junction left unmatched. This CDR3 has 14 amino acids. In germline, CDR1 is SGHNT, CDR2 YYREEE (reference sequence). The CDR3 bases are TGTGCCAGCAGCTTGCCTAGCGGCCCCTACGAGCAGTACTTC. It translates to CASSLPSGPYEQYF.

V gene TRBV28 combines with J gene TRBJ1-5; D gene ambiguous. V shed 7 bases and J shed 3 bases, with 16 bases lying between them. The CDR3 has 15 amino acids. In germline, CDR1 is MDHEN, CDR2 SYDVKM. The chain's CDR3 is CASIPSTLYNQPQHF. In DNA form, the CDR3 reads TGTGCCAGCATCCCATCGACGCTCTACAATCAGCCCCAGCATTTT.

Turning to this clone: The sample carries other DNA sequences with the same CDR3. The chain carries TRBV7-9 and TRBJ1-4; D is uncertain. V gave up 5 bases and J gave up 8 bases, with 3 bases separating them. The CDR3 is made up of 10 amino acids. CDR1 is SEHNR, CDR2 FQNEAQ, per germline (reference sequence). The CDR3 sequence is CASSGEKLFF. The CDR3 DNA reads TGTGCCAGCAGCGGGGAAAAACTGTTTTTT. Using reference TRBV7-9 and TRBJ1-4 for the parts outside the CDR3, the full variable domain is DTGVSQNPRHKITKRGQNVTFRCDPISEHNRLYWYRQTLGQGPEFLTYFQNEAQLEKSRLLSDRFSAERPKGSFSTLEIQRTEQGDSAMYLCASSGEKLFFGSGTQLSVL.

The rearrangement uses TRBV11-2 and TRBJ2-7; weak D call: TRBD2 (6 bases). CDR1 is SGHAT and CDR2 is FQNNGV in the germline V gene. CDR3 length equals 19 residues. Trimming shortened V by 6 bases and J by 3 bases, and 30 bases separated the two germline ends. The CDR3 DNA reads TGTGCCAGCAGACGTACTACTATGGGCGGAGGGTCTCCTTACTACGAGCAGTACTTC. Translating it yields CASRRTTMGGGSPYYEQYF.

The V gene is TRBV28, the J gene TRBJ2-1, with D possibly matching TRBD2 (5 bases). The V end was cut by 4 bases, the J end by 9 bases, with 16 bases between. CDR1 MDHEN and CDR2 SYDVKM come from the germline V gene. The length of the CDR3 is 14 residues. The CDR3 region is CASSYEGRHAEQFF. For the CDR3, the DNA is TGTGCCAGCAGTTATGAGGGCAGGCACGCTGAGCAGTTCTTC.

The chain has TRBV7-8 and TRBJ2-2; TRBD1 agrees at 10 bases. The junction had 5 bases not matched to a gene; V was cut back by 5 bases and J by 5 bases. CDR3 length: 15 residues. Germline V lookup: CDR1 SGHVS, CDR2 FQNEAQ. Written as DNA, the CDR3 is TGTGCCAGCAGCATCCGGGACAGGGGTACCGGGGAGCTGTTTTTT. It encodes CASSIRDRGTGELFF.

The V call is TRBV29-1, the J call TRBJ1-5; D is ambiguous. Germline loops: CDR1 SQVTM, CDR2 ANQGSEA. CDR3 length equals 14 residues. Trimming took off 5 bases at V and 2 bases at J, with 13 bases between the two ends. The CDR3 here is CSVSTAVGNQPQHF. The CDR3 DNA reads as TGCAGCGTTTCTACAGCGGTGGGCAATCAGCCCCAGCATTTT.

The V and J genes are TRBV13 and TRBJ2-7, with TRBD1 identical over 8 bases. Germline loops: CDR1 PRHDT, CDR2 FYEKMQ (reference sequence). V shed 2 bases and J 2 bases; nucleotides not matched to a gene: 8. The CDR3 covers 16 residues. The CDR3 protein is CASSLRAGQGAYEQYF. CDR3 nucleotide sequence: TGTGCCAGCAGCTTAAGGGCAGGACAGGGCGCCTACGAGCAGTACTTC.

V gene TRBV28 combines with J gene TRBJ2-7, with 8 nucleotides matching TRBD2. The J segment lost 2 bases and the V segment lost 8 bases, leaving 26 bases of the junction unmatched. The CDR3 extends over 20 amino acids. Germline loops: CDR1 MDHEN, CDR2 SYDVKM. CDR3 sequence reads: CASARRPGRASKTKTYEQYF. CDR3 DNA sequence: TGTGCCAGCGCCCGTCGACCCGGGAGGGCAAGTAAAACAAAAACCTACGAGCAGTACTTC.

The genes are TRBV4-1 and TRBJ1-5, with no clear D. The CDR3 totals 15 residues. The germline V gene has CDR1 MGHRA and CDR2 YSYEKL. V shed 0 bases and J shed 11 bases, with 17 bases lying between them. The CDR3 DNA reads TGCGCCAGCAGCCAAGACAACGCAGGTTCAAGGGCCCAGCATTTT. Its translation: CASSQDNAGSRAQHF.

This chain uses TRBV7-6 with TRBJ2-1; weak D call: TRBD2 (6 bases). Germline-derived CDR1 and CDR2 are SGHVS and FNYEAQ. CDR3 length: 15 amino acids. V was pared by 4 bases and J by 2 bases, with 12 bases between. The CDR3 nucleotides are TGTGCCAGCAGCTACCGGGGGAATCCCTACAATGAGCAGTTCTTC. Its protein product is CASSYRGNPYNEQFF.

The chain has TRBV7-9 and TRBJ1-2; 8 bases fit TRBD1. The trim removed 4 bases at V and 5 bases at J, leaving 9 bases unmatched. CDR3 length: 15 amino acids. Germline V gene data show CDR1 as SEHNR and CDR2 as FQNEAQ (reference sequence). DNA of the CDR3: TGTGCCAGCAGCTCATGGACAGGGTTGGGGTATGGCTACACCTTC. Protein product: CASSSWTGLGYGYTF.

The CDR3 loop reads CASSSPAGVGYEQFF. In DNA, the CDR3 is TGTGCCAGCAGTTCCCCTGCGGGAGTAGGCTATGAGCAGTTCTTC. V gene TRBV28 combines with J gene TRBJ2-1; 7 bases are a match to TRBD2. CDR3 length: 15 amino acids. CDR1 is MDHEN and CDR2 is SYDVKM in the germline V gene. V lost 4 bases and J lost 8; bases outside the gene matches: 11.

The V call is TRBV4-3, the J call TRBJ2-1, with D uncertain. Germline loops: CDR1 LGHNA, CDR2 YSLEER. This CDR3 is built from 13 residues. V was clipped by 1 base and J by 3 bases, with 4 bases between them. The chain's CDR3 is CASSQVIYNEQFF. CDR3 sequence (DNA): TGCGCCAGCAGCCAAGTTATCTACAATGAGCAGTTCTTC.

This clone was recorded once. The genes are TRBV5-6 and TRBJ2-1; D might be TRBD1 (6 bases). CDR1 is SGHDT, CDR2 YYEEEE, per germline. The V and J ends lost 6 bases and 4 bases respectively, with 20 bases between them. The CDR3 covers 16 residues. The DNA for the CDR3 is TGTGCCAGCACCCTTCCCGGCGTGGACAGATACAATGAGCAGTTCTTC. Its translation is CASTLPGVDRYNEQFF.

Regarding this clone: Other DNA variants within this sample encode the same CDR3. The chain recombines TRBV5-1 with TRBJ2-1, with 7 bases that match TRBD2. Per the germline V gene, CDR1 is SGHRS and CDR2 is YFSETQ. Trimming at V came to 0 bases and at J to 6 bases, leaving 6 bases not matched to a gene. The CDR3 is made up of 15 amino acids. CDR3: CASSLEVAGLNEQFF. The DNA for the CDR3 is TGCGCCAGCAGCTTGGAGGTAGCGGGTCTCAATGAGCAGTTCTTC.

About this clone itself: This specimen includes other DNA sequences encoding the same CDR3. This sequence joins TRBV9 and TRBJ2-2; 9 positions agree with TRBD2. The V gene's germline CDR1 is SGDLS and CDR2 YYNGEE. This CDR3 spans 16 amino acids. J gave up 0 bases and V 2 bases, and 2 bases lay outside the gene matches. This chain's CDR3 is CASSVRLAANTGELFF. DNA for the CDR3: TGTGCCAGCAGCGTTCGACTAGCGGCGAACACCGGGGAGCTGTTTTTT.

This rearrangement joins TRBV7-2 to TRBJ2-2, with D perhaps being TRBD1 or TRBD2 (5 bases each). The ends were cut back, 3 bases at V and 5 bases at J, with 10 bases in the middle. Germline V gives CDR1 SGHTA, CDR2 FQGNSA. The CDR3 is 14 amino acids. CDR3 coding DNA: TGTGCCAGCAGCTTCCGGGGCCCAACCGGGGAGCTGTTTTTT. It is translated as CASSFRGPTGELFF.

The chain carries TRBV11-2 and TRBJ2-7; 8 bases map to TRBD2. Germline CDR1 reads SGHAT; CDR2 reads FQNNGV. The length of the CDR3 is 16 residues. V lost 0 bases to trimming and J lost 3 bases; unmatched junction nucleotides: 7. The CDR3 sequence: CASSLDRGGAFYEQYF. CDR3 in DNA: TGTGCCAGCAGCTTAGATCGGGGGGGCGCGTTCTACGAGCAGTACTTC.